A selection of T cell receptor beta chains follows, all from one sample in a study of cytomegalovirus exposure and HLA in healthy donors. Here immunoSEQ multiplex PCR was the method, and the copy in TCRdb shows in-frame clones only, minus some. The sample includes about 140,000 clones, 70% to 80% of them seen just once. The source material was PBMCs. These receptors originate from a female donor in good health and CMV-seronegative. CDR3s leave out the opening cysteine and the closing phenylalanine or tryptophan. Each record gives: D gene, V gene, CDR3 protein. The D gene is left open where the match is weak.

D gene: TRBD1
V gene: TRBV5-1
CDR3 protein: ASSLVRTGLDEQF

D gene: TRBD2
V gene: TRBV5-1
CDR3 protein: ASSRFGGGARTDTQY

D gene: TRBD1
V gene: TRBV27
CDR3 protein: ASSLQGAPYEQY

D gene: TRBD1
V gene: TRBV7-9
CDR3 protein: ASSGQGGDEQF

D gene: TRBD2
V gene: TRBV10-3
CDR3 protein: ALSAGEATDTQY

D gene: NA
V gene: TRBV9
CDR3 protein: ASSVGYGLSTDTQY

D gene: NA
V gene: TRBV6-6
CDR3 protein: ASSYVLARYTGELF

D gene: TRBD1
V gene: TRBV6-5
CDR3 protein: ASSYTGGASYEQY

D gene: TRBD1
V gene: TRBV6-6
CDR3 protein: ASSYRDSYNEQF

D gene: TRBD2
V gene: TRBV25-1
CDR3 protein: ASSGFLRGSYEQY

D gene: NA
V gene: TRBV28
CDR3 protein: ASSPPGRGGYNEQF

D gene: TRBD1
V gene: TRBV2
CDR3 protein: ASSHGTGKGYGYT

D gene: NA
V gene: TRBV27
CDR3 protein: ASSFGAKNIQY

D gene: TRBD1
V gene: TRBV11-3
CDR3 protein: ASSLGMGQGEETQY

D gene: NA
V gene: TRBV6-1
CDR3 protein: ASSEAPGLYSNQPQH

D gene: TRBD1
V gene: TRBV6-6
CDR3 protein: ASSPGQGGHTQY

D gene: NA
V gene: TRBV30
CDR3 protein: AWSVPGSDGLSYEQY

D gene: NA
V gene: TRBV27
CDR3 protein: ASSRRRSEEGGELF

D gene: NA
V gene: TRBV9
CDR3 protein: ASSVDPGPTGELF

D gene: TRBD1
V gene: TRBV29-1
CDR3 protein: SALGQGNYGYT

D gene: TRBD2
V gene: TRBV19
CDR3 protein: ASSTGLAGTTQETQY

D gene: NA
V gene: TRBV5-1
CDR3 protein: ASIPGSDTGELF

D gene: NA
V gene: TRBV5-8
CDR3 protein: ASSLSRGYNSPLH

D gene: NA
V gene: TRBV28
CDR3 protein: ATTSSYNSPLH

D gene: NA
V gene: TRBV10-1
CDR3 protein: ASSEGGGSTDTQY

D gene: NA
V gene: TRBV19
CDR3 protein: AIRSGQPGQPQH

D gene: TRBD2
V gene: TRBV13
CDR3 protein: ASSLMAMGLAGRDEQF

D gene: NA
V gene: TRBV29-1
CDR3 protein: SVTSGETQY

D gene: TRBD1
V gene: TRBV4-3
CDR3 protein: ASSQGRGQGVLDQPQH

D gene: NA
V gene: TRBV6-5
CDR3 protein: ASSTNRATNEKLF

D gene: TRBD1
V gene: TRBV13
CDR3 protein: ASSLEGTGNYEQY

D gene: TRBD1
V gene: TRBV27
CDR3 protein: ASSASGSDRGHDGYT

D gene: NA
V gene: TRBV10-3
CDR3 protein: AIRTTTDGYT